The 5 T cell receptor beta chains below were found in one sample sequenced in a study of OX40 agonist ivuxolimab in advanced cancers. Clones were sequenced by immunoSEQ multiplex PCR, and TCRdb holds only the in-frame ones, with some missing. In the table there are over 100,000 clones, approximately 92% of which are singletons. The sequences come from CD4+ or CD8+ T cells sorted from blood, collected in a trial of the OX40 agonist ivuxolimab. All receptors come from an adult with an advanced solid tumor such as melanoma, head and neck, liver or kidney cancer.

The rearrangement links TRBV4-3 to TRBJ1-1; 8 nucleotides align to TRBD1. Germline CDR1 and CDR2: LGHNA and YSLEER. The CDR3 runs to 14 residues. The V segment lost 0 bases and the J segment 11 bases; nucleotides outside the gene matches: 8. This chain's CDR3 is CASSQDGQGREAFF. CDR3 sequence (DNA): TGCGCCAGCAGCCAAGATGGACAGGGCCGCGAGGCTTTCTTT.

The genes are TRBV6-1 and TRBJ1-1, with 7 bases lining up with TRBD1. The CDR3 has 11 amino acids. Trimming cost V 5 bases and J 11 bases; bases outside gene matches: 5. The germline CDR1 and CDR2 sequences are MNHNS and SASEGT. The CDR3 DNA reads TGTGCCAGCAGTTACCAGGGGGGGGCTTTCTTT. This translates into CASSYQGGAFF.

The J gene is TRBJ2-1, the V gene TRBV2, with 9 nucleotides matching TRBD1. The germline CDR1 and CDR2 sequences are SNHLY and FYNNEI. With V trimmed by 6 bases and J by 8 bases, 8 bases remained unmatched. The CDR3 spans 14 residues. The CDR3 loop reads CASRGDRVLYEQFF. The CDR3 bases are TGTGCCAGCAGGGGGGACAGGGTCTTGTATGAGCAGTTCTTC.

CDR3 loop: CASSRDMGNYGYTF. In DNA, the CDR3 is TGTGCCAGCAGCCGGGACATGGGGAACTATGGCTACACCTTC. The chain uses TRBV5-6 and TRBJ1-2; the D gene is possibly TRBD1 (6 bases). The CDR3 extends over 14 amino acids. Germline V gives CDR1 SGHDT, CDR2 YYEEEE. V lost 4 bases and J 2 bases, leaving 12 bases between the germline ends.

The chain is built from TRBV18 and TRBJ2-1; TRBD1 or TRBD2 may be the D gene (5 bases each). Germline values: CDR1 KGHSH, CDR2 LQKENI. The ends were cut back, 3 bases at V and 2 bases at J, with 17 bases in the middle. The CDR3 runs to 17 residues. CDR3 amino acids: CASSPAIGTVTYNEQFF. In DNA form, the CDR3 reads TGTGCCAGCTCACCTGCAATTGGGACGGTCACCTACAATGAGCAGTTCTTC.